The entry that follows covers one TCR beta chain sequence. Its antigen has not been determined. Base qualities were left out, and no much larger clone turns up one base away. The data originate from a study of cytomegalovirus exposure and HLA in healthy donors (dated by TCRdb to about 2017). Turning to the overall study: A later analysis indicated that the 120 validation repertoires were generated on the platform also employed for the 650 to 850 repertoires of the first cohort. The study aimed to test whether signatures of past pathogen exposure could be identified by cataloging public T cell receptors. Besides the first cohort of more than 650 subjects, a separate validation cohort made up of 95 to 150 different subjects was used. To predict cytomegalovirus infection status, the study brought together high-throughput TCR immunosequencing, statistical association of individual TCRs with disease status, and machine learning. Study-wide conclusions, independent of this receptor: Most TCR sequences were observed very rarely across donors, whereas some public TCRs were present in many individuals. In a later analysis, TCRs clustered in the first cohort were found to also tend to co-occur in the roughly 120 validation repertoires, with approximately 93% of cluster scores above 0. The classifier was reported to diagnose cytomegalovirus status with high specificity and sensitivity in both the original cohort and the validation cohort. The study listed 164 TCR beta chains as associated with cytomegalovirus. Three of the identified cytomegalovirus-associated TCR beta chains were confirmed in vitro to be specific for cytomegalovirus antigens. A later analysis had no HLA typing for the validation cohort, so co-occurrence there was scored across all 110 or so repertoires. According to the authors, the approach could potentially be generalized to other disease states and immunological phenotypes.

V was cut back by 0 bases and J by 0 bases, leaving a gap of 14 bases between them. For CDR1 and CDR2, the germline V gene lists SGHRS and YFSETQ. The CDR3 has 17 amino acids, counting the end cysteine and phenylalanine. The kept DNA is CDR3 alone, 51 bases in frame from the first base. Receptors were amplified or captured by the immunoSEQ multiplex PCR assay. In the original analysis: A statistical classification framework was developed to diagnose cytomegalovirus status using the catalog of TCR beta chain sequences. This is the immuneACCESS table as TCRdb keeps it, with only in-frame sequences that have V and J called. A part of the clones is gone; compared with another copy, unresolved V genes explain less than half, and the rest is unexplained. V and J calls and clone size are copied from that table; D and trimming were computed from the DNA. The sample table lists 150,000 to 200,000 clones, roughly 84% of them with a count of one. Roughly 10% of the sample is in the top ten clones.

The donors belonged to the validation cohort of approximately 130 subjects, which was separate from the 666-subject first cohort. The TCR originated in a man aged 30 to 45 in good health and CMV-seropositive. The V gene is TRBV5-1 and the J gene is TRBJ2-3, with TRBD2 as a weak D call on 7 bases. Sequencing was done on a sample of PBMCs. The nucleotides are TGCGCCAGCAGCTTGGTGGCAGGGAGGGGGAGCACAGATACGCAGTATTTT. Its translation is CASSLVAGRGSTDTQYF.